A single sample gave rise to the 26 T cell receptor beta chains below, sequenced in a study of blood T cell repertoires in COVID-19. The protocol was immunoSEQ multiplex PCR, while the TCRdb copy is restricted to in-frame clones and leaves out a portion. This table holds under 65,000 clones, around nine tenths found once. The sequenced sample consisted of peripheral blood. Receptors were obtained from a woman older than 75 with active COVID-19.

As for this clone: At one boundary the junction diverges from the germline segment, which might be a read error. This chain connects TRBV7-7 to TRBJ2-7; tentative D call: TRBD2 (5 bases). CDR3 length: 17 residues. Germline V CDR1 and CDR2: SSHAT, FNYEAQ (reference sequence). The DNA for the CDR3 is TGTGCTAGCAGCTTAGCCCTTACGCCCCCGAGGGCGTACGAGCAGTACTTC. Translating it yields CASSLALTPPRAYEQYF.

This chain uses TRBV11-1 with TRBJ2-3, with 10 bases aligning to TRBD2. With 0 bases clipped from V and 3 bases from J, the junction kept 3 bases outside the gene matches. The CDR3 runs 16 residues. CDR1 and CDR2 (germline): SGHAT, FQDESV (reference sequence). CDR3 DNA sequence: TGTGCCAGCAGCTTAGCACTAGCGGGGACTACAGATACGCAGTATTTT. It yields the protein CASSLALAGTTDTQYF.

The genes are TRBV9 and TRBJ2-1; possible D gene TRBD1, 5 bases. The germline V and J ends were trimmed by 0 bases and 5 bases, with 21 bases remaining between them. CDR3 length: 18 residues. Germline V gives CDR1 SGDLS, CDR2 YYNGEE. CDR3 sequence reads: CASSVAPAGRLPNNEQFF. The CDR3 coding sequence is TGTGCCAGCAGCGTAGCCCCGGCAGGGCGGCTACCGAACAATGAGCAGTTCTTC.

The DNA of the CDR3 is TGTGCCAGCAGTTACTCGGGGCGGAAGAGCTATGGCTACACCTTC. Encoded protein: CASSYSGRKSYGYTF. This chain uses TRBV6-5 with TRBJ1-2; TRBD1 might be the D (5 bases). With 0 bases removed from V and 4 bases from J, the gap between germline ends came to 12 bases. Per germline, CDR1 MNHEY and CDR2 SVGAGI. This CDR3 has 15 residues.

V usage is TRBV24-1 and J usage is TRBJ2-3, with 8 bases matching TRBD1. This CDR3 has 15 residues. Germline V lookup: CDR1 KGHDR, CDR2 SFDVKD. The V and J ends lost 2 bases and 8 bases, in that order; junction bases with no gene match: 8. The CDR3 sequence: CATSDWPRGHGTQYF. CDR3 nucleotide sequence: TGTGCCACCAGTGATTGGCCCAGGGGGCACGGTACGCAGTATTTT.

This chain links TRBV18 with TRBJ2-2; D is unclear. There are 13 residues in the CDR3. The V gene's germline CDR1 is KGHSH and CDR2 LQKENI. The V and J ends lost 6 bases and 5 bases respectively, with 10 bases between them. The CDR3 reads CASSPERTGELFF. The CDR3 DNA is TGTGCCAGCTCCCCAGAGAGGACCGGGGAGCTGTTTTTT.

The genes are TRBV19 and TRBJ1-2; 8 bases are shared with TRBD1. CDR1 and CDR2 (germline): LNHDA, SQIVND (reference sequence). This CDR3 has 14 amino acids. Trimming at V came to 5 bases and at J to 11 bases, leaving 13 bases not matched to a gene. CDR3 nucleotides: TGTGCCAGTAGTTCGGACAGGGCTCTTCTGTTGTACACCTTC. This translates into CASSSDRALLLYTF.

The chain links TRBV14 to TRBJ1-1; tentatively, D is TRBD1 (6 bases). This CDR3 spans 19 amino acids. Germline V gene lookup returns CDR1 SGHDN and CDR2 FVKESK. V dropped 0 bases and J dropped 4 bases, with 24 bases sitting between them. In nucleotides, the CDR3 is TGTGCCAGCAGCCAAGATCGGTTACGGGTAGGGGGATTTCGCACTGAAGCTTTCTTT. The encoded protein is CASSQDRLRVGGFRTEAFF.

Here the CDR3 DNA reads TGTGCCAGCAGCCCGACAGGGGATCAGCCCCAGCATTTT. The encoded protein is CASSPTGDQPQHF. The rearrangement joins TRBV3-1 (or the pseudogene TRBV3-2) to TRBJ1-5; TRBD1 matches at 8 bases. J gave up 5 bases and V 4 bases, and 1 base lay outside the gene matches. The germline V gene has CDR1 LGHDT and CDR2 YNNKEL (reference sequence). The CDR3 runs 13 residues.

This sequence joins TRBV5-1 and TRBJ2-7, with no clear D. CDR3 size: 14 residues. Between the trimmed V and J ends, which lost 0 bases and 5 bases, there was a span of 12 bases. The germline V gene encodes CDR1 SGHRS and CDR2 YFSETQ. Here the CDR3 DNA reads TGCGCCAGCAGCTTGGAACGGAGTTCCCACGAGCAGTACTTC. It translates to CASSLERSSHEQYF.

This chain connects TRBV7-9 to TRBJ2-5; maybe TRBD1 (5 bases). Germline V gene sequence: CDR1 SEHNR, CDR2 FQNEAQ (reference sequence). V dropped 5 bases and J dropped 5 bases, with 12 bases sitting between them. The CDR3 spans 13 residues. Here the CDR3 reads CASSTRVRETQYF. The CDR3 coding sequence is TGTGCCAGCAGCACCAGGGTACGGGAGACCCAGTACTTC.

This chain uses TRBV11-1 with TRBJ2-5, with D unclear. Trimming took 4 bases from V and 0 from J, leaving 9 bases between them. Germline CDR1 reads SGHAT; CDR2 reads FQDESV (reference sequence). The CDR3 runs 14 residues. This chain's CDR3 is CASSSAAYQETQYF. As DNA, the CDR3 is TGTGCCAGCAGCTCCGCCGCGTACCAAGAGACCCAGTACTTC.

The table lists this clone with a few counts. This sequence joins TRBV5-4 and TRBJ2-2; 7 bases are a match to TRBD1. With V trimmed by 0 bases and J by 7 bases, 3 bases remained unmatched. Germline V CDR1 and CDR2: SGHNT, YYREEE (reference sequence). This CDR3 has 14 amino acids. The CDR3 spells CASSLGQGNGELFF. Written as DNA, the CDR3 is TGTGCCAGCAGCTTGGGACAGGGAAACGGGGAGCTGTTTTTT.

This chain joins TRBV7-8 and TRBJ2-5; 8 bases are a match to TRBD1. The V gene end was trimmed by 5 bases and the J gene end by 4 bases; junction bases not matched to a gene: 12. CDR1 SGHVS and CDR2 FQNEAQ come from the germline V gene. The CDR3 has 16 amino acids. The CDR3 sequence: CASSTSRQGMGETQYF. The CDR3 coding sequence is TGTGCCAGCAGCACGTCCCGACAGGGGATGGGAGAGACCCAGTACTTC.

V and J are TRBV20-1 and TRBJ1-6, with a tentative D call TRBD1 (5 bases). The CDR3 runs 13 residues. The V end was cut by 3 bases, the J end by 8 bases, with 11 bases between. CDR1 DFQATT and CDR2 SNEGSKA come from the germline V gene (reference sequence). The CDR3 spells CSASPPGYSPLHF. The CDR3 DNA reads TGCAGTGCTAGTCCGCCAGGGTATTCACCCCTCCACTTT.

The chain has TRBV28 and TRBJ2-2; TRBD1 agrees at 9 bases. The CDR3 spans 15 residues. Germline loops: CDR1 MDHEN, CDR2 SYDVKM. Trimming removed 8 bases from V and 4 bases from J; junction bases left unmatched: 8. The CDR3 coding sequence is TGTGCCAGCGGTACCGGGACAGGGACCACCGGGGAGCTGTTTTTT. Amino acid sequence: CASGTGTGTTGELFF.

J is TRBJ2-7 and V is TRBV18, with D maybe TRBD2 (5 bases). This CDR3 is built from 14 residues. CDR1 and CDR2 (germline): KGHSH, LQKENI. V gave up 3 bases and J gave up 7 bases, with 16 bases separating them. DNA of the CDR3: TGTGCCAGCTCACCGACTACGACGGGGAGTGAGCAGTACTTC. This codes for CASSPTTTGSEQYF. The whole variable domain, remainder taken from reference TRBV18 and TRBJ2-7, is NAGVMQNPRHLVRRRGQEARLRCSPMKGHSHVYWYRQLPEEGLKFMVYLQKENIIDESGMPKERFSAEFPKEGPSILRIQQVVRGDSAAYFCASSPTTTGSEQYFGPGTRLTVT.

This chain joins TRBV7-2 and TRBJ1-1; TRBD1 might be the D (5 bases). Deletions cut 6 bases from V and 0 bases from J, with 8 bases between. CDR1 is SGHTA, CDR2 FQGNSA, per germline. The CDR3 is 13 residues long. The CDR3 protein is CASRGQMNTEAFF. The CDR3 DNA reads TGTGCCAGCAGGGGGCAAATGAACACTGAAGCTTTCTTT.

The genes are TRBV3-1 (or the pseudogene TRBV3-2) and TRBJ2-5; 9 nucleotides align to TRBD2. Germline CDR1 and CDR2: LGHDT and YNNKEL (reference sequence). Trimming removed 0 bases from V and 5 bases from J; junction bases left unmatched: 10. The CDR3 consists of 17 residues. As DNA, the CDR3 is TGTGCCAGCAGCCAAGAGAGGACTAGCGACAAAGGGGAGACCCAGTACTTC. Translated, it gives CASSQERTSDKGETQYF.

The V and J genes are TRBV11-2 and TRBJ2-7; 9 positions agree with TRBD1. Trimming cost V 2 bases and J 6 bases; bases outside gene matches: 8. The CDR3 contains 15 residues. Looked up from germline, CDR1 is SGHAT and CDR2 is FQNNGV. CDR3 sequence: CASSLKARTGVEQYF. CDR3 in DNA: TGTGCCAGCAGCTTAAAAGCCCGGACAGGGGTCGAGCAGTACTTC.

This chain joins TRBV5-6 and TRBJ2-5; TRBD1 matches 7 bases. V shed 4 bases, J shed 1 base, and the junction held 4 bases outside the gene matches. Germline V CDR1 and CDR2: SGHDT, YYEEEE. The CDR3 sequence is 14 residues long. For the CDR3, the DNA is TGTGCCAGCAGCCGGGGACAGCCCCAAGAGACCCAGTACTTC. It encodes CASSRGQPQETQYF.

The chain has TRBV5-6 and TRBJ1-5; 9 bases are a match to TRBD1. The CDR3 spans 17 residues. V was pared by 2 bases and J by 2 bases, with 8 bases of the junction left unmatched. Germline CDR1 and CDR2: SGHDT and YYEEEE. CDR3 nucleotides: TGTGCCAGCAGCTTAGCGGGACAGGGTTTTCGCAATCAGCCCCAGCATTTT. Translating it yields CASSLAGQGFRNQPQHF.

The chain recombines TRBV7-9 with TRBJ2-7, with D maybe TRBD2 (8 bases). In germline, CDR1 is SEHNR, CDR2 FQNEAQ (reference sequence). The CDR3 runs 17 residues. The V end was cut by 0 bases, the J end by 5 bases, with 20 bases between. In DNA form, the CDR3 reads TGTGCCAGCAGCTTAGCAGACTCCGGGAGGGGGCGGGACGAGCAGTACTTC. This translates into CASSLADSGRGRDEQYF.

This chain connects TRBV11-2 to TRBJ1-2; TRBD1 is a possible D gene (6 bases). This CDR3 is 13 amino acids long. Germline values: CDR1 SGHAT, CDR2 FQNNGV. Trimming cost V 5 bases and J 4 bases, with 11 bases left between them. The CDR3 protein is CASSAGGLYGYTF. CDR3 nucleotide sequence: TGTGCCAGCAGCGCCGGGGGGCTCTATGGCTACACCTTC.

The chain joins TRBV7-6 to TRBJ2-7, with a possible D match to TRBD2 (5 bases). The CDR3 is 13 residues long. The germline V gene encodes CDR1 SGHVS and CDR2 FNYEAQ. The CDR3 region has the DNA TGTGCCAGCAGCCTAGCCCCGCTGGCCATTTTGTACGTC. It translates to CASSLAPLAILYV.

This chain uses TRBV11-2 with TRBJ1-3; the match to TRBD1 covers 8 bases. There are 17 residues in the CDR3. V gave up 1 base and J gave up 0 bases; unmatched junction bases: 5. The germline CDR1 and CDR2 sequences are SGHAT and FQNNGV. This CDR3 reads CASSLVAGQVSGNTIYF. CDR3 nucleotide sequence: TGTGCCAGCAGCTTAGTGGCGGGACAGGTCTCTGGAAACACCATATATTTT.